The present T cell receptor (beta chain) was sequenced within a study of PD-1 blockade in mismatch repair-deficient tumors. Profiling relied on immunoSEQ multiplex PCR, and the TCRdb table lists in-frame clones only, not all of them. Found here are roughly 110,000 clones, roughly 80% of them singletons; the top ten hold roughly 4.5%. Mismatch repair deficiency was confirmed in all patients, by PCR or immunohistochemistry. This sequence originates from an adult with mismatch repair-deficient cancer. The sequencing here drew on peripheral blood, taken roughly 60 weeks after starting pembrolizumab.

CDR3: CASSPTHLAANIQYF. The DNA for the CDR3 is TGTGCCAGCAGCCCAACCCATCTAGCGGCCAACATTCAGTACTTC. The rearrangement uses TRBV7-2 and TRBJ2-4, with 7 bases lining up with TRBD2. The V and J ends lost 5 bases and 7 bases, in that order; junction bases with no gene match: 11. The CDR3 is 15 residues long. The germline CDR1 and CDR2 sequences are SGHTA and FQGNSA. Variable domain in full (rest from reference TRBV7-2 and TRBJ2-4): GAGVSQSPSNKVTEKGKDVELRCDPISGHTALYWYRQSLGQGLEFLIYFQGNSAPDKSGLPSDRFSAERTGGSVSTLTIQRTQQEDSAVYLCASSPTHLAANIQYFGAGTRLSVL.